The 17 T cell receptor beta chains listed next were all sequenced from one sample in a study of glioma-infiltrating T cells after dendritic cell vaccination. The repertoire was sequenced with immunoSEQ multiplex PCR; TCRdb's copy has only in-frame clones and lacks some. The sample lists about 49,000 clones; over 75% were seen once. The sample consisted of blood, taken before dendritic cell vaccination. The receptors were gathered from a human donor with glioblastoma.

This clone appeared once. The chain is built from TRBV15 and TRBJ2-5; D possibly corresponds to TRBD1 (6 bases). CDR1 LNHNV and CDR2 YYDKDF come from the germline V gene (reference sequence). Trimming removed 0 bases from V and 5 bases from J, with 10 bases in between. The CDR3 is made up of 14 amino acids. CDR3 bases: TGTGCCACCAGCAGAGATGGGGGCGGGGAGACCCAGTACTTC. Its translation: CATSRDGGGETQYF.

The V call is TRBV5-6, the J call TRBJ2-5, with D maybe TRBD2 (6 bases). The CDR3 is 13 amino acids. V lost 4 bases and J lost 5, with 12 bases in between. CDR1 is SGHDT and CDR2 is YYEEEE in the germline V gene. CDR3 sequence reads: CASSPTSTETQYF. CDR3 nucleotides: TGTGCCAGCAGCCCGACTAGTACGGAGACCCAGTACTTC. Drawing the rest from reference TRBV5-6 and TRBJ2-5, the complete variable domain is DAGVTQSPTHLIKTRGQQVTLRCSPKSGHDTVSWYQQALGQGPQFIFQYYEEEERQRGNFPDRFSGHQFPNYSSELNVNALLLGDSALYLCASSPTSTETQYFGPGTRLLVL.

The chain joins TRBV6-5 to TRBJ2-3, with TRBD1 matching 9 bases. There are 15 residues in the CDR3. Germline CDR1 MNHEY, CDR2 SVGAGI. V trimming: 6 bases; J trimming: 3 bases; junction bases outside the gene matches: 7. CDR3 residues: CASRIRQGVTDTQYF. In DNA, the CDR3 is TGTGCCAGCAGGATCAGACAGGGGGTGACAGATACGCAGTATTTT.

The V gene is TRBV6-4, the J gene TRBJ1-1; TRBD1 agrees at 8 bases. The CDR3 totals 14 residues. Per germline, CDR1 MRHNA and CDR2 SNTAGT. Trimming removed 4 bases from V and 1 base from J; junction bases left unmatched: 2. The DNA of the CDR3 is TGTGCCAGCAGTGCGGGGACAGGGAACACTGAAGCTTTCTTT. Its translation: CASSAGTGNTEAFF.

The chain couples TRBV12-5 to TRBJ1-5; D is perhaps TRBD1 (6 bases). Trimming took 6 bases from V and 9 from J, leaving 15 bases between them. The germline V gene has CDR1 LGHNT and CDR2 FRNRAP. This CDR3 spans 13 amino acids. For the CDR3, the DNA is TGTGCTAGTGGACGAGGACAGATACGGCCCCAGCATTTT. Its protein product is CASGRGQIRPQHF. Full variable domain (remainder filled in from reference TRBV12-5 and TRBJ1-5): DARVTQTPRHKVTEMGQEVTMRCQPILGHNTVFWYRQTMMQGLELLAYFRNRAPLDDSGMPKDRFSAEMPDATLATLKIQPSEPRDSAVYFCASGRGQIRPQHFGDGTRLSIL.

This clone has a single count. V gene TRBV30 combines with J gene TRBJ2-7, with TRBD1 matching over 8 bases. Per germline, CDR1 GTSNPN and CDR2 SVGIG (reference sequence). The trim removed 5 bases at V and 6 bases at J, leaving 6 bases unmatched. The CDR3 length is 12 residues. The CDR3 region is CAWGQGSGEQYF. CDR3 sequence (DNA): TGTGCCTGGGGACAGGGTTCGGGCGAGCAGTACTTC.

The gene calls are TRBV5-5 and TRBJ2-7, with D possibly TRBD1 on 5 matching bases. The CDR3 runs to 17 residues. V was trimmed by 0 bases and J by 6 bases, leaving 22 bases between them. Germline CDR1 reads SGHKS; CDR2 reads YYEKEE (reference sequence). CDR3 nucleotides: TGTGCCAGCAGCTTGGCCTCACCAAGGGGCCTTTACGCCGAGCAGTACTTC. Translation: CASSLASPRGLYAEQYF.

The chain links TRBV9 to TRBJ2-3; D gene uncertain. Per the germline V gene, CDR1 is SGDLS and CDR2 is YYNGEE. The CDR3 has 15 amino acids. Trimming took off 0 bases at V and 0 bases at J, with 8 bases between the two ends. CDR3 protein: CASSVGPTSTDTQYF. CDR3 bases: TGTGCCAGCAGCGTAGGCCCTACTAGCACAGATACGCAGTATTTT.

V gene TRBV18 combines with J gene TRBJ2-7, with D maybe TRBD1 (7 bases). V lost 5 bases and J 0 bases, leaving 11 bases between the germline ends. This CDR3 region has 14 residues. Germline CDR1 reads KGHSH; CDR2 reads LQKENI. CDR3 coding DNA: TGTGCCAGCTCAGCGGAGGGGGCCTCCTACGAGCAGTACTTC. It specifies CASSAEGASYEQYF.

The rearrangement joins TRBV2 to TRBJ2-3, with TRBD2 as a possible D gene (6 bases). Germline CDR1 is SNHLY and CDR2 is FYNNEI. The CDR3 has 17 residues. Trimming removed 1 base from V and 3 bases from J, with 17 bases in between. The CDR3 sequence is CASSEELAEHTTDTQYF. The CDR3 bases are TGTGCCAGCAGTGAAGAACTAGCAGAACACACTACAGATACGCAGTATTTT.

This clone was seen just once. The chain joins TRBV6-6 to TRBJ1-5; tentatively, D is TRBD1 (5 bases). Germline values: CDR1 MNHNY, CDR2 SVGAGI (reference sequence). The ends were cut back, 5 bases at V and 1 base at J, with 15 bases in the middle. CDR3 length: 16 amino acids. In DNA form, the CDR3 reads TGTGCCAGCAGTGGAGGGGAGCTAATAAGCAATCAGCCCCAGCATTTT. Amino acid sequence: CASSGGELISNQPQHF.

This clone came up a few times. The CDR3 spells CASRPLASQNIQYF. The CDR3 DNA follows: TGTGCCAGCAGACCACTAGCGTCTCAAAACATTCAGTACTTC. This chain uses TRBV6-5 with TRBJ2-4; 7 nucleotides line up with TRBD2. Germline CDR1 MNHEY, CDR2 SVGAGI. The CDR3 length is 14 residues. V trimming: 6 bases; J trimming: 5 bases; junction bases outside the gene matches: 7.

The rearrangement joins TRBV6-6 to TRBJ2-5; weak D call: TRBD1 (6 bases). The CDR3 has 14 residues. V lost 7 bases, J lost 5 bases, and 17 bases lay in between. Germline V gene sequence: CDR1 MNHNY, CDR2 SVGAGI (reference sequence). The CDR3 coding sequence is TGTGCCAGCACCCTCAAGGGGGAGTCGGAGACCCAGTACTTC. Translation: CASTLKGESETQYF.

J is TRBJ1-5 and V is TRBV30, with TRBD1 identical over 8 bases. Germline V lookup: CDR1 GTSNPN, CDR2 SVGIG (reference sequence). The CDR3 is 16 amino acids. With V trimmed by 2 bases and J by 3 bases, 9 bases remained unmatched. CDR3 coding DNA: TGTGCCTGGAGTCCCCCGGACAGGGCCCACAATCAGCCCCAGCATTTT. Protein sequence: CAWSPPDRAHNQPQHF. The full variable domain, with the rest looked up from reference TRBV30 and TRBJ1-5, is SQTIHQWPATLVQPVGSPLSLECTVEGTSNPNLYWYRQAAGRGLQLLFYSVGIGQISSEVPQNLSASRPQDRQFILSSKKLLLSDSGFYLCAWSPPDRAHNQPQHFGDGTRLSIL.

This chain uses TRBV5-8 with TRBJ2-5; 7 bases are shared with TRBD1. V shed 7 bases, J shed 0 bases, and the junction held 3 bases outside the gene matches. This CDR3 region has 13 residues. Germline CDR1 is SGHTS and CDR2 is YDEGEE. The CDR3 loop reads CASSGQYQETQYF. The CDR3 coding sequence is TGTGCCAGCTCGGGACAGTACCAAGAGACCCAGTACTTC.

This rearrangement joins TRBV7-8 to TRBJ2-2; D remains ambiguous. The CDR3 contains 15 residues. Trimming took off 1 base at V and 4 bases at J, with 10 bases between the two ends. Germline CDR1 SGHVS, CDR2 FQNEAQ. CDR3 bases: TGTGCCAGCAGCTTAGGACCATCGGGCACCGGGGAGCTGTTTTTT. It codes for CASSLGPSGTGELFF.

This chain uses TRBV9 with TRBJ2-7; TRBD2 is a possible D gene (5 bases). Germline CDR1 and CDR2: SGDLS and YYNGEE. This CDR3 region has 15 residues. Trimming took off 4 bases at V and 6 bases at J, with 20 bases between the two ends. The CDR3 sequence: CASSLGSRGSREQYF. CDR3 DNA sequence: TGTGCCAGCAGCCTGGGATCTAGAGGGTCGCGCGAGCAGTACTTC.